The 2 T cell receptor beta chains in this list originate from one sample, sequenced in a study of blood T cell repertoires in COVID-19 (dated by TCRdb to between 2020 and 2021). Receptors were amplified or captured by the immunoSEQ multiplex PCR assay. Held by TCRdb, this immuneACCESS table contains in-frame sequences only and omits some clones. Under half of the omission traces to an unresolved V gene where checked; the cause of the rest is unknown. Here the sample has some 120,000 clones; nearly 90% occur a single time. More than 0.9% of the sample is taken by the ten largest. Sequenced material: peripheral blood. The receptors derive from a woman aged 80 or over with acute or convalescent COVID-19.

The chain uses TRBV19 and TRBJ1-2; 8 bases are shared with TRBD1. Germline loops: CDR1 LNHDA, CDR2 SQIVND (reference sequence). V shed 7 bases, J shed 8 bases, and the junction held 9 bases outside the gene matches. The CDR3 covers 13 residues. The CDR3 nucleotides read TGTGCCAGTAACGGACAGGGAAATCGGGGCTACACCTTC. This translates into CASNGQGNRGYTF.

In regard to this clone: Sequence at one end of the junction differs from germline and may be a read error. The chain has TRBV7-7 and TRBJ2-5; tentative D call: TRBD1 (7 bases). The CDR3 has 19 residues. Per germline, CDR1 SSHAT and CDR2 FNYEAQ (reference sequence). For the CDR3, the DNA is TGTGCTAGCAGCTTAGCGGAGGGTCGGACGACAGGGAACCAAGAGACCCAGTACTTC. This translates into CASSLAEGRTTGNQETQYF.